The rows below give T cell receptor beta chains drawn from one sample of a study of post-analysis software for immune sequencing data. In TCRdb, the PCR reads were re-called with MiXCR into one record per CDR3 protein. The table shows 500,000 to 600,000 distinct CDR3 sequences, with roughly 46% occurring only once. Specimen: blood. The source is a girl under 18 with multiple sclerosis. CDR3s include the opening cysteine and the closing phenylalanine or tryptophan. Fields, in order: D gene, J gene, clone size, V gene, CDR3 protein, CDR3 DNA. D genes are given only for firm matches. Clone size appears in some rows only: once, few, many, or a class for an expanded clone.

>TRBD1|TRBJ1-6|-|TRBV12-3/TRBV12-4
CASSYGTGFSPPHF
TGTGCCAGCAGTTACGGGACAGGGTTCTCACCCCCCCACTTT
>-|TRBJ2-5|-|TRBV6-1
CASILQGTQETQYF
TGTGCCAGCATTTTACAGGGAACTCAAGAGACCCAGTACTTC
>TRBD1|TRBJ2-5|-|TRBV27
CVSSPDRAQETQYF
TGTGTCAGCAGTCCCGACAGGGCCCAAGAGACCCAGTACTTC
>TRBD1|TRBJ2-7|-|TRBV12-3/TRBV12-4
CASSPNIDQGVGYEQYF
TGTGCCAGCAGTCCCAACATCGATCAGGGGGTGGGGTACGAGCAGTACTTC
>-|TRBJ2-3|few|TRBV11-2
CASGPWGSTDTQYF
TGTGCCAGCGGACCGTGGGGTAGCACAGATACGCAGTATTTT
>-|TRBJ1-5|-|TRBV20-1
CSARGQGRNQPQHF
TGCAGTGCTAGAGGCCAGGGACGCAATCAGCCCCAGCATTTT
>-|TRBJ1-5|few|TRBV6-2/TRBV6-3
CASSYSSGGQQPQHF
TGTGCCAGCAGTTACTCATCCGGGGGGCAACAGCCCCAGCATTTT
>TRBD1|TRBJ1-2|once|TRBV18
CASSQPGTVPINYGYTF
TGTGCCAGCTCACAGCCCGGGACAGTACCTATTAACTATGGCTACACCTTC
>-|TRBJ1-2|-|TRBV6-5
CASGLLGEGYGYTF
TGTGCCAGCGGCCTTTTGGGGGAAGGCTATGGCTACACCTTC
>-|TRBJ2-5|-|TRBV2
CASSEVSEETQYF
TGTGCCAGCAGTGAGGTCTCCGAAGAGACCCAGTACTTC
>-|TRBJ2-1|-|TRBV5-1
CASSPTGQFMEQFF
TGCGCCAGCAGCCCTACCGGACAGTTCATGGAGCAGTTCTTC
>-|TRBJ2-3|few|TRBV4-1
CASSQESYTDTQYF
TGCGCCAGCAGCCAAGAGTCCTACACAGATACGCAGTATTTT
>-|TRBJ1-2|-|TRBV18
CASSPGEQPYGYTF
TGTGCCAGCTCACCAGGAGAGCAGCCCTATGGCTACACCTTC
>TRBD2|TRBJ2-3|-|TRBV24-1
CATSELAGGSLSSTNTQYF
TGTGCCACCAGTGAGCTAGCGGGAGGGTCCCTATCCAGCACCAATACGCAGTATTTT
>-|TRBJ2-1|-|TRBV4-2
CASSRAGGDLYNEQFF
TGTGCCAGCAGCCGGGCGGGCGGGGACCTCTACAATGAGCAGTTCTTC
>TRBD1|TRBJ1-2|-|TRBV7-9
CATVKTGANNYGYTF
TGTGCCACCGTAAAAACAGGGGCTAATAACTATGGCTACACCTTC
>TRBD1|TRBJ1-1|-|TRBV27
CASSSDRLTFEAFF
TGTGCCAGCAGTTCGGACAGGCTGACTTTTGAAGCTTTCTTT
>TRBD1|TRBJ1-1|-|TRBV12-3/TRBV12-4
CASSSDRGRASTEAFF
TGTGCCAGCAGTTCTGACAGGGGGCGGGCGTCCACTGAAGCTTTCTTT
>TRBD1|TRBJ2-2|-|TRBV6-5
CASSTGGADGDGELFF
TGTGCCAGCAGTACAGGGGGCGCAGACGGAGACGGGGAGCTGTTTTTT
>TRBD2|TRBJ2-1|once|TRBV7-2
CASSFASGWYNEQFF
TGTGCCAGCAGCTTCGCTAGCGGTTGGTACAATGAGCAGTTCTTC
>TRBD2|TRBJ2-3|-|TRBV12-3/TRBV12-4
CASSLRRGVLTDTQYF
TGTGCCAGCAGTTTAAGGCGGGGGGTTCTCACAGATACGCAGTATTTT
>-|TRBJ2-5|few|TRBV10-3
CATRGVGRDGTQYF
TGTGCCACCCGAGGGGTGGGCAGGGACGGGACCCAGTACTTC